This T cell receptor beta chain was sequenced for a study of human versus mouse CDR3 diversity and MHC coevolution. Study-wide background: Between about 0.6 x 10^7 and 1.6 x 10^7 valid reads came from each sample.

V was pared by 4 bases and J by 0 bases, with 11 bases of the junction left unmatched. The germline CDR1 and CDR2 sequences are SQVTM and ANQGSEA. The CDR3 contains 17 residues. Method: immunoSEQ multiplex PCR; TCRdb's copy keeps in-frame clones and lacks some. The table includes about 77,000 clones, 85% to 95% detected once. This sequence joins TRBV29-1 and TRBJ2-3, with 9 bases lining up with TRBD2. This sequence was found in a person aged 30-70 years in good health. Material for sequencing was naive CD4+ T cells from blood. Subset given: CD45RO-negative CD62L-positive naive CD4 T cells. This chain's CDR3 is CSVVRGGADLSTDTQYF. CDR3 bases: TGCAGCGTTGTCCGCGGGGGGGCCGATCTTAGCACAGATACGCAGTATTTT.